Included here is one T cell receptor (beta chain) sequence, with context. This CDR3 contains 12 residues. Germline values: CDR1 SGHNT, CDR2 YENEEA. V was clipped by 4 bases and J by 5 bases, with 8 bases between them. This entry is derived from a study of technical replicates of blood from a few donors. Measured with immunoSEQ multiplex PCR; TCRdb has only the in-frame clones, and not every one. The table shows about 75,000 clones, with approximately 96% occurring only once. This TCR was sampled from a human donor in good health. Input material: T cells isolated from PBMCs. The rearrangement uses TRBV11-3 and TRBJ1-2; weak D call: TRBD1 (6 bases). This CDR3 reads CASSSGQYGYTF. The DNA for the CDR3 is TGTGCCAGCAGCTCGGGACAATATGGCTACACCTTC.